These 32 T cell receptor beta chains share one sample of origin, sequenced in a study of T cells in Graves' hyperthyroidism and ophthalmopathy. TCR beta CDR3 sequences were amplified from RNA transcripts. The primer set for the first-round RT-PCR of the TCR CDR3 was HTBI. MiXCR, run by TCRdb on the multiplex PCR reads, gives a single entry per CDR3 protein. Of 400,000 to 500,000 distinct CDR3 sequences listed, around 14% are singletons. Material for sequencing was blood. These receptors originate from a woman aged 18-35 years with Graves' hyperthyroidism.

Many counts were recorded for this clonotype. The chain combines TRBV6-1 with TRBJ1-5; no definite D call. Trimming removed 6 bases at V and 2 bases at J, with 17 bases between. The CDR3 loop spans 16 amino acids. The germline V gene has CDR1 MNHNS and CDR2 SASEGT. The CDR3 protein is CASSPRGSGGNQPQHF. The CDR3 region has the DNA TGTGCCAGCAGCCCCCGCGGGTCCGGGGGCAATCAGCCCCAGCATTTT.

This clonotype has only one observation. Given a much more abundant clone one base away, this may be a read error. The rearrangement joins TRBV19 to TRBJ2-2, with a tentative D call TRBD2 (5 bases). The CDR3 extends over 15 amino acids. Germline assignment: CDR1 LNHDA and CDR2 SQIVND (reference sequence). In nucleotides, the CDR3 is TGTGCCAGTAGTATTTTGGTTACGAACACCGGGGAGCCGTTTTTT. Encoded protein: CASSILVTNTGEPFF.

This chain links TRBV10-3 with TRBJ2-5; no reliable D call. V was pared by 4 bases and J by 2 bases, with 8 bases between. This CDR3 has 13 amino acids. Germline V gives CDR1 ENHRY, CDR2 SYGVKD. The CDR3 coding sequence is TGTGCCATCAGTGGTCAGAGTCAAGAGACCCAGTACTTC. Its translation is CAISGQSQETQYF.

This chain links TRBV6-1 with TRBJ2-1; D not certain. This CDR3 spans 13 amino acids. The V gene's germline CDR1 is MNHNS and CDR2 SASEGT. V was trimmed by 0 bases and J by 3 bases, leaving 3 bases between them. The CDR3 is CASSEAFYNEQFF. CDR3 nucleotides: TGTGCCAGCAGTGAAGCCTTCTACAATGAGCAGTTCTTC.

This clonotype was detected ten times or more. CDR3 DNA: TGTGCCAGCAGCCAAGTGTCGGGGGCGCAGGTTCAGCCCCAGCATTTT. Protein sequence: CASSQVSGAQVQPQHF. J is TRBJ1-5 and V is TRBV14; a possible D gene is TRBD1 (6 bases). The CDR3 sequence is 16 residues long. Trimming removed 1 base at V and 6 bases at J, with 16 bases between. Germline CDR1 reads SGHDN; CDR2 reads FVKESK.

The sample holds a few counts of this clonotype. The chain employs TRBV24-1 and TRBJ1-1; 7 positions match TRBD1. V lost 7 bases to trimming and J lost 10 bases; unmatched junction nucleotides: 8. CDR3 length: 12 amino acids. Germline V gene sequence: CDR1 KGHDR, CDR2 SFDVKD. The chain's CDR3 is CATRDRAFAAFF. As DNA, the CDR3 is TGTGCCACCAGAGACAGGGCGTTTGCAGCTTTCTTT.

The chain recombines TRBV3-1 with TRBJ2-1; possible D gene TRBD1, 5 bases. The V end was cut by 0 bases, the J end by 9 bases, with 15 bases between. This CDR3 region has 15 residues. In germline, CDR1 is LGHDT, CDR2 YNNKEL (reference sequence). The CDR3 DNA follows: TGTGCCAGCAGCCAAGATCTTGCAGGGCCCCGTGAGCAGTTCTTC. This codes for CASSQDLAGPREQFF.

This clonotype was detected only a few times. This chain uses TRBV7-3 with TRBJ2-3; D possibly corresponds to TRBD2 (6 bases). CDR3 size: 13 residues. V lost 4 bases and J 8 bases, leaving 13 bases between the germline ends. Germline V gene data show CDR1 as SGHTA and CDR2 as FQGTGA. Here the CDR3 reads CASSSPGVGTQYF. The CDR3 DNA follows: TGTGCCAGCAGCTCCCCGGGAGTCGGTACGCAGTATTTT. The full variable domain, in which reference TRBV7-3 and TRBJ2-3 provide the parts outside the CDR3, is GAGVSQTPSNKVTEKGKYVELRCDPISGHTALYWYRQSLGQGPEFLIYFQGTGAADDSGLPNDRFFAVRPEGSVSTLKIQRTERGDSAVYLCASSSPGVGTQYFGPGTRLTVL.

There are a few counts of this clonotype. J is TRBJ2-4 and V is TRBV19, with 8 nucleotides matching TRBD1. The ends lost 4 bases at V and 6 bases at J; junction bases unmatched: 5. This CDR3 spans 14 amino acids. Germline assignment: CDR1 LNHDA and CDR2 SQIVND (reference sequence). The CDR3 loop is CASSTGQVRNIQYF. As DNA, the CDR3 is TGTGCCAGTAGTACGGGACAGGTCAGAAACATTCAGTACTTC.

The V call is TRBV13, the J call TRBJ1-1, with 10 bases identical to TRBD1. The CDR3 has 15 residues. Germline V gene lookup returns CDR1 PRHDT and CDR2 FYEKMQ (reference sequence). With V trimmed by 5 bases and J by 7 bases, 10 bases remained unmatched. CDR3 loop: CASSLSPGQGNEAFF. Written as DNA, the CDR3 is TGTGCCAGCAGCCTATCACCGGGACAGGGGAATGAAGCTTTCTTT. Looking up the rest from reference TRBV13 and TRBJ1-1 gives the full variable domain: AAGVIQSPRHLIKEKRETATLKCYPIPRHDTVYWYQQGPGQDPQFLISFYEKMQSDKGSIPDRFSAQQFSDYHSELNMSSLELGDSALYFCASSLSPGQGNEAFFGQGTRLTVV.

Worth noting for this clonotype: One base away lies a much larger clone, so this may be a sequencing read error. This chain connects TRBV7-8 to TRBJ2-7; perhaps TRBD2 as D (5 bases). The CDR3 runs 14 residues. CDR1 and CDR2 from the germline V gene are SGHVS and FQNEAQ. V was cut by 1 base and J by 2 bases, with 9 bases left in between. The CDR3 sequence: CASSLDPGTYEQYF. The CDR3 DNA is TGTGCCAGCAGCTTAGACCCGGGGACCTACGAGCAGTACTTC.

This clonotype was recorded a few times. The CDR3 DNA reads TGCAGCGTCAAACATCCGACCAACGAAGCTTTCTTT. It is translated as CSVKHPTNEAFF. V and J are TRBV29-1 and TRBJ1-1; unclear D gene. Germline V gene data show CDR1 as SQVTM and CDR2 as ANQGSEA. Trimming took off 6 bases at V and 8 bases at J, with 16 bases between the two ends. The CDR3 spans 12 residues. Looking up the rest from reference TRBV29-1 and TRBJ1-1 gives the full variable domain: SAVISQKPSRDICQRGTSLTIQCQVDSQVTMMFWYRQQPGQSLTLIATANQGSEATYESGFVIDKFPISRPNLTFSTLTVSNMSPEDSSIYLCSVKHPTNEAFFGQGTRLTVV.

This clonotype was counted many times. This sequence joins TRBV2 and TRBJ2-5; weak D call: TRBD1 (5 bases). With 0 bases removed from V and 1 base from J, the gap between germline ends came to 6 bases. Germline CDR1 SNHLY, CDR2 FYNNEI. The CDR3 totals 14 residues. CDR3 loop: CASSEAGVQETQYF. In DNA form, the CDR3 reads TGTGCCAGCAGTGAAGCAGGGGTCCAAGAGACCCAGTACTTC.

V gene TRBV6-1 combines with J gene TRBJ1-1; TRBD1 is a possible D gene (6 bases). This CDR3 has 17 residues. CDR1 is MNHNS, CDR2 SASEGT, per germline. Trimming took off 7 bases at V and 1 base at J, with 22 bases between the two ends. The CDR3 region is CASNNPPRHRENTEAFF. For the CDR3, the DNA is TGTGCCAGCAACAATCCCCCCCGGCACAGGGAGAACACTGAAGCTTTCTTT.

The V and J genes are TRBV3-1 and TRBJ2-2, with D maybe TRBD1 (6 bases). This CDR3 spans 15 amino acids. V lost 4 bases to trimming and J lost 5 bases, with 14 bases between them. Germline values: CDR1 LGHDT, CDR2 YNNKEL (reference sequence). The CDR3 DNA follows: TGTGCCAGCAGCCGAAACAGGGAGCGGACCGGGGAGCTGTTTTTT. It encodes CASSRNRERTGELFF.

The chain has TRBV6-2 or TRBV6-3 and TRBJ2-7; D remains unclear. CDR1 MNHEY and CDR2 SVGEGT come from the germline V gene. V lost 4 bases and J lost 5, with 15 bases in between. CDR3 length equals 14 residues. The CDR3, as DNA: TGTGCCAGCAGTTCGGTAAGGCTACTGGACGAGCAGTACTTC. This sequence encodes CASSSVRLLDEQYF.

This clonotype has at least ten counts. The chain recombines TRBV30 with TRBJ2-1; TRBD2 might be the D (6 bases). This CDR3 region has 14 residues. The germline gives CDR1 GTSNPN, CDR2 SVGIG (reference sequence). V dropped 0 bases and J dropped 2 bases, with 8 bases sitting between them. The chain's CDR3 is CAWSVSGTYNEQFF. CDR3 DNA: TGTGCCTGGAGTGTTAGCGGTACCTACAATGAGCAGTTCTTC.

This clonotype showed up many times. The chain combines TRBV11-3 with TRBJ2-2; D unresolved. The CDR3 has 16 residues. V was shortened by 3 bases and J by 5 bases, with 16 bases between the two germline ends. Germline CDR1 reads SGHNT; CDR2 reads YENEEA. Here the CDR3 reads CASSFMPGHGTGELFF. The CDR3 DNA sequence: TGTGCCAGCAGCTTCATGCCGGGCCATGGTACCGGGGAGCTGTTTTTT. Full variable domain (rest looked up from reference TRBV11-3 and TRBJ2-2): EAGVVQSPRYKIIEKKQPVAFWCNPISGHNTLYWYLQNLGQGPELLIRYENEEAVDDSQLPKDRFSAERLKGVDSTLKIQPAELGDSAVYLCASSFMPGHGTGELFFGEGSRLTVL.

This clonotype has ten or more counts. The chain combines TRBV12-3 or TRBV12-4 with TRBJ2-2; TRBD2 aligns across 11 bases. The CDR3 has 16 residues. The V segment lost 6 bases and the J segment 5 bases; nucleotides outside the gene matches: 8. This chain's CDR3 is CASRQLAGVSTGELFF. The CDR3 region has the DNA TGTGCCAGCAGGCAACTAGCGGGAGTTAGTACCGGGGAGCTGTTTTTT.

This clonotype came up many times. CDR3 in amino acids: CASSLGGWGYTF. The CDR3 coding sequence is TGTGCCAGCAGCTTGGGCGGATGGGGCTACACCTTC. The gene calls are TRBV5-4 and TRBJ1-2, with unresolved D. CDR1 and CDR2 (germline): SGHNT, YYREEE (reference sequence). CDR3 length: 12 residues. V lost 0 bases and J lost 8, with 8 bases in between. The whole variable domain, filled in from reference TRBV5-4 and TRBJ1-2, reads ETGVTQSPTHLIKTRGQQVTLRCSSQSGHNTVSWYQQALGQGPQFIFQYYREEENGRGNFPPRFSGLQFPNYSSELNVNALELDDSALYLCASSLGGWGYTFGSGTRLTVV.

This clonotype was seen ten or more times. The DNA for the CDR3 is TGTGCCAGCAGTTTCACGGCATCCAACTATGGCTACACCTTC. This codes for CASSFTASNYGYTF. This chain connects TRBV27 to TRBJ1-2, with D unresolved. V lost 3 bases and J 2 bases, leaving 10 bases between the germline ends. Germline loops: CDR1 MNHEY, CDR2 SMNVEV (reference sequence). This CDR3 comprises 14 residues.

There are many counts of this clonotype. The chain uses TRBV30 and TRBJ2-7; 7 nucleotides agree with TRBD1. Germline CDR1 GTSNPN, CDR2 SVGIG (reference sequence). V dropped 3 bases and J dropped 3; count of bases not matched to a gene: 5. The CDR3 is made up of 13 amino acids. The CDR3 DNA follows: TGTGCCTGGAGGGGATCAGGGGGCTACGAGCAGTACTTC. This encodes CAWRGSGGYEQYF. Full variable domain (remainder filled in from reference TRBV30 and TRBJ2-7): SQTIHQWPATLVQPVGSPLSLECTVEGTSNPNLYWYRQAAGRGLQLLFYSVGIGQISSEVPQNLSASRPQDRQFILSSKKLLLSDSGFYLCAWRGSGGYEQYFGPGTRLTVT.

This clonotype came up many times. CDR3 sequence: CAWSDDRTLNTEAFF. The CDR3, as DNA: TGTGCCTGGAGTGATGACAGGACCTTGAACACTGAAGCTTTCTTT. The V call is TRBV30, the J call TRBJ1-1, with a possible D match to TRBD1 (6 bases). The CDR3 is 15 residues long. The germline V and J ends were trimmed by 1 base and 0 bases, with 12 bases remaining between them. Germline CDR1 is GTSNPN and CDR2 is SVGIG (reference sequence).

This clonotype was seen many times. J is TRBJ2-1 and V is TRBV11-2, with TRBD2 matching over 7 bases. CDR1 SGHAT and CDR2 FQNNGV come from the germline V gene. The length of the CDR3 is 13 residues. Trimming at V came to 3 bases and at J to 10 bases, leaving 6 bases not matched to a gene. CDR3: CASSFAGAYEQFF. The CDR3, as DNA: TGTGCCAGCAGCTTCGCGGGAGCATACGAGCAGTTCTTC.

This clonotype was observed a handful of times. The rearrangement links TRBV6-5 to TRBJ2-1; D is tentatively TRBD1 or TRBD2 (5 bases each). Germline V gene data show CDR1 as MNHEY and CDR2 as SVGAGI. The CDR3 covers 15 residues. Trimming left V 2 bases short and J 9 bases short, with 17 bases between. CDR3 sequence: CASSYQGVRGGEQFF. As DNA, the CDR3 is TGTGCCAGCAGTTACCAAGGCGTTCGTGGGGGTGAGCAGTTCTTC.

There are many counts of this clonotype. The J gene is TRBJ2-6, the V gene TRBV18, with D possibly being TRBD2 (6 bases). Germline lookup yields CDR1 KGHSH and CDR2 LQKENI. V lost 2 bases to trimming and J lost 2 bases, with 10 bases between them. This CDR3 region has 16 residues. In DNA form, the CDR3 reads TGTGCCAGCTCACCAAACTCGGGGGCTGGGGCCAACGTCCTGACTTTC. Amino acid sequence: CASSPNSGAGANVLTF.

The sample holds many counts of this clonotype. DNA of the CDR3: TGTGCCAGCAGCTTACTAGGATTAAGGGGCGCTGAAGCTTTCTTT. Residues: CASSLLGLRGAEAFF. The chain joins TRBV11-3 to TRBJ1-1; D is perhaps TRBD1 (5 bases). The CDR3 runs 15 residues. V lost 2 bases to trimming and J lost 6 bases, with 16 bases between them. CDR1 and CDR2 from the germline V gene are SGHNT and YENEEA.

This clonotype was observed at least ten times. V usage is TRBV11-2 and J usage is TRBJ1-6; D gene ambiguous. This CDR3 spans 15 amino acids. Per germline, CDR1 SGHAT and CDR2 FQNNGV. Trimming took 5 bases from V and 7 from J, leaving 15 bases between them. CDR3 region: CASSPLGRENSPLHF. CDR3 nucleotides: TGTGCCAGCAGCCCCTTAGGACGGGAAAATTCACCCCTCCACTTT.

This clonotype was recorded a few times. This sequence joins TRBV7-3 and TRBJ2-2, with D perhaps TRBD2 (6 bases). Germline CDR1 is SGHTA and CDR2 is FQGTGA. Trimming took off 11 bases at V and 0 bases at J, with 10 bases between the two ends. The CDR3 loop spans 13 amino acids. CDR3 amino acids: CASGLSNTGELFF. The CDR3, as DNA: TGTGCCTCGGGACTTTCGAACACCGGGGAGCTGTTTTTT.

This clonotype was counted at least ten times. The V gene is TRBV12-5, the J gene TRBJ1-1; D possibly corresponds to TRBD1 (5 bases). The CDR3 consists of 14 residues. Trimming pared 6 bases from V and 2 bases from J, leaving 13 bases between. CDR1 LGHNT and CDR2 FRNRAP come from the germline V gene. CDR3 nucleotide sequence: TGTGCTAGTGGCCCCCCCAGGGTAAACACTGAAGCTTTCTTT. This sequence encodes CASGPPRVNTEAFF.

This clonotype was seen repeatedly, ten times or more. V is TRBV7-2 and J is TRBJ2-7, with D uncertain. Germline V CDR1 and CDR2: SGHTA, FQGNSA. The CDR3 covers 14 residues. V shed 1 base and J shed 2 bases, with 9 bases lying between them. Here the CDR3 reads CASSLVHTTYEQYF. The CDR3 nucleotides are TGTGCCAGCAGCTTAGTGCACACCACCTACGAGCAGTACTTC.

With regard to this clonotype: A read error is possible here, since a much larger clone lies one base away. This sequence joins TRBV7-2 and TRBJ1-2, with D unresolved. The CDR3 is 14 residues long. Looked up from germline, CDR1 is SGHTA and CDR2 is FQGNSA. The CDR3 nucleotides are TGTGCCAGCAGCTTTTTAGTCACAGACTTAGGCTACAGCTTC. Residues: CASSFLVTDLGYSF. Variable domain in full (rest from reference TRBV7-2 and TRBJ1-2): GAGVSQSPSNKVTEKGKDVELRCDPISGHTALYWYRQSLGQGLEFLIYFQGNSAPDKSGLPSDRFSAERTGGSVSTLTIQRTQQEDSAVYLCASSFLVTDLGYSFGSGTRLTVV.